This is a list of T cell receptor beta chains from one sample in a study of T cell responses to AZD1222 COVID-19 vaccine. Assay used: immunoSEQ multiplex PCR; TCRdb lists only in-frame clones, some missing. The table lists roughly 80,000 clones, 90% to 95% of them singletons. The sequencing here drew on peripheral blood, taken on day 0 of MenACWY control vaccination. These receptor sequences come from an adult in good health. Both conserved end residues are part of each CDR3. Fields, in order: V gene, D gene, clone size, J gene, CDR3 protein, CDR3 DNA. The D gene is left open where the match is weak. The size of a clone is reported for some rows only, either as once, few or many, or as a class for expanded clones.

v_gene: TRBV3-1/TRBV3-2; d_gene: -; abundance: -; j_gene: TRBJ1-1; CDR3aa: CASSQVGGGSKNTEAFF; CDR3nt: TGTGCCAGCAGCCAAGTTGGGGGGGGCTCAAAGAACACTGAAGCTTTCTTT
v_gene: TRBV29-1; d_gene: TRBD1; abundance: -; j_gene: TRBJ1-1; CDR3aa: CSVQRTGKEAFF; CDR3nt: TGCAGCGTCCAGCGGACAGGGAAAGAAGCTTTCTTT
v_gene: TRBV11-2; d_gene: -; abundance: -; j_gene: TRBJ2-5; CDR3aa: CASSSEGHLEYF; CDR3nt: TGTGCCAGCAGCTCGGAGGGACACCTTGAGTACTTC
v_gene: TRBV7-8; d_gene: -; abundance: once; j_gene: TRBJ1-3; CDR3aa: CASSPGPNSGNTIYF; CDR3nt: TGTGCCAGCAGTCCGGGCCCGAACTCTGGAAACACCATATATTTT
v_gene: TRBV6-5; d_gene: TRBD2; abundance: -; j_gene: TRBJ2-3; CDR3aa: CASSSGTSPSDTQYF; CDR3nt: TGTGCCAGCAGTTCGGGGACTAGTCCTTCAGATACGCAGTATTTT
v_gene: TRBV5-6; d_gene: -; abundance: -; j_gene: TRBJ1-1; CDR3aa: CASSSGTATEAFF; CDR3nt: TGTGCCAGCAGTTCCGGGACCGCAACTGAAGCTTTCTTT
v_gene: TRBV7-9; d_gene: -; abundance: -; j_gene: TRBJ2-7; CDR3aa: CASSLVGSRRSSYEQYF; CDR3nt: TGTGCCAGCAGCTTAGTGGGCAGCCGAAGGAGCTCCTACGAGCAGTACTTC
v_gene: TRBV10-2; d_gene: TRBD1; abundance: -; j_gene: TRBJ2-2; CDR3aa: CARGFGTGRAGELFF; CDR3nt: TGCGCCAGGGGTTTCGGGACAGGGCGCGCCGGGGAGCTGTTTTTT
v_gene: TRBV6-5; d_gene: -; abundance: -; j_gene: TRBJ1-2; CDR3aa: CASSSLAGPGYTF; CDR3nt: TGTGCCAGCAGCTCACTGGCGGGGCCAGGCTACACCTTC
v_gene: TRBV6-6; d_gene: -; abundance: -; j_gene: TRBJ2-1; CDR3aa: CASSLQGLGNEQFF; CDR3nt: TGTGCCAGCAGCCTCCAGGGGTTGGGCAATGAGCAGTTCTTC
v_gene: TRBV19; d_gene: -; abundance: -; j_gene: TRBJ1-1; CDR3aa: CASSGSGVYTEAFF; CDR3nt: TGTGCCAGTAGTGGGTCGGGGGTCTACACTGAAGCTTTCTTT
v_gene: TRBV3-1/TRBV3-2; d_gene: -; abundance: -; j_gene: TRBJ2-3; CDR3aa: CASSLSLGQGTDTQYF; CDR3nt: TGTGCCAGCAGCCTATCCCTAGGGCAGGGGACAGATACGCAGTATTTT
v_gene: TRBV4-2; d_gene: -; abundance: -; j_gene: TRBJ2-7; CDR3aa: CASSHPGPNPGEQYF; CDR3nt: TGTGCCAGCAGCCACCCGGGACCCAACCCGGGAGAGCAGTACTTC
v_gene: TRBV7-2; d_gene: TRBD1; abundance: -; j_gene: TRBJ2-3; CDR3aa: CASSSTGALDTQYF; CDR3nt: TGTGCCAGCAGCTCGACAGGGGCCTTAGATACGCAGTATTTT
v_gene: TRBV3-1/TRBV3-2; d_gene: -; abundance: -; j_gene: TRBJ2-7; CDR3aa: CASSQGGYEQYF; CDR3nt: TGTGCCAGCAGCCAGGGCGGCTACGAGCAGTACTTC
v_gene: TRBV5-8; d_gene: TRBD1; abundance: -; j_gene: TRBJ1-5; CDR3aa: CASSLAGGSWSNQPQHF; CDR3nt: TGTGCCAGCAGCTTGGCAGGGGGGAGTTGGAGCAATCAGCCCCAGCATTTT
v_gene: TRBV9; d_gene: -; abundance: -; j_gene: TRBJ2-1; CDR3aa: CASGGTNEQFF; CDR3nt: TGTGCCAGCGGGGGGACTAATGAGCAGTTCTTC
v_gene: TRBV27; d_gene: -; abundance: -; j_gene: TRBJ2-2; CDR3aa: CASSPPAPLNTGELFF; CDR3nt: TGTGCCAGCTCCCCCCCGGCACCTTTGAACACCGGGGAGCTGTTTTTT
v_gene: TRBV5-1; d_gene: -; abundance: -; j_gene: TRBJ1-3; CDR3aa: CASSLDPAGESTIYF; CDR3nt: TGCGCCAGCAGCTTGGACCCGGCAGGGGAAAGCACCATATATTTT
v_gene: TRBV6-5; d_gene: TRBD1; abundance: -; j_gene: TRBJ1-2; CDR3aa: CASSWDRGNYGYTF; CDR3nt: TGTGCCAGCAGTTGGGACAGGGGCAACTATGGCTACACCTTC
v_gene: TRBV11-2; d_gene: TRBD1; abundance: -; j_gene: TRBJ1-6; CDR3aa: CASSRDRGRVSPLHF; CDR3nt: TGTGCCAGCAGCCGGGACAGGGGGCGCGTATCACCCCTCCACTTT